These 13 T cell receptor beta chains were sequenced from one sample in a study of T cell repertoires in cytomegalovirus infection (dated by TCRdb to about 2019). These receptors are not linked to any known antigen. Sequenced using an Illumina HiSeq 1500. TCRdb trimmed the raw reads at Q25, called clones with MiXCR and kept productive beta chains. Rows are unified per CDR3 protein, each entry keeping the most common DNA and genes. For this sample there are approximately 590,000 distinct CDR3 sequences; roughly 43% appear just once. About half of the sample goes to the ten largest clones. The label giving this sample's treatment or condition can be read as: in vitro stimulation with specific CMV peptide epitopes to enrich CMV-specific T cells. The material sequenced was cultured PBMCs, taken from culture after CMV antigen stimulation. The receptors were sampled from a human donor in good health (CMV status not recorded). Some clones in this sample may be carry-over from other donors' samples.

CDR3 in amino acids: CASSLSDSPLHF. DNA of the CDR3: TGTGCCAGCAGTTTATCTGATTCACCCCTCCACTTT. The chain couples TRBV12-3 or TRBV12-4 to TRBJ1-6, with D unresolved. Trimming pared 2 bases from V and 8 bases from J, leaving 4 bases between. The CDR3 consists of 12 residues.

V is TRBV6-2 or TRBV6-3 and J is TRBJ2-7; 9 bases are shared with TRBD2. Trimming took 3 bases from V and 4 from J; bases not matched to a gene: 1. Germline V lookup: CDR1 MNHEY, CDR2 SVGEGT. This CDR3 is built from 13 residues. CDR3 DNA sequence: TGTGCCAGCAGTTATAGCGGGAGTTACGAGCAGTACTTC. Its translation: CASSYSGSYEQYF.

The chain joins TRBV6-1 to TRBJ2-4; tentatively, D is TRBD2 (6 bases). Trimming shortened V by 7 bases and J by 0 bases, and 13 bases separated the two germline ends. CDR3 length equals 15 residues. Germline CDR1 is MNHNS and CDR2 is SASEGT. The CDR3 bases are TGTGCCAGCACCGTGAGGCGGGAAGCCAAAAACATTCAGTACTTC. Translating it yields CASTVRREAKNIQYF.

This clonotype was counted a few times. The chain uses TRBV27 and TRBJ2-7; 11 nucleotides match TRBD2. The length of the CDR3 is 18 residues. CDR1 is MNHEY and CDR2 is SMNVEV in the germline V gene (reference sequence). Trimming cost V 3 bases and J 2 bases; bases outside gene matches: 12. The CDR3 is CASSFKTSGEKLPYEQYF. The CDR3, as DNA: TGTGCCAGCAGTTTCAAGACTAGCGGGGAGAAATTACCCTACGAGCAGTACTTC.

V usage is TRBV7-2 and J usage is TRBJ2-2; TRBD1 matches 11 bases. V was clipped by 4 bases and J by 7 bases; unmatched bases: 5. From germline, CDR1 is SGHTA and CDR2 FQGNSA. The CDR3 covers 15 residues. Here the CDR3 reads CASSWGQGGIGELFF. The CDR3 DNA follows: TGTGCCAGCAGCTGGGGACAGGGGGGAATCGGGGAGCTGTTTTTT.

This sequence joins TRBV12-5 and TRBJ2-2; D may correspond to TRBD1 or TRBD2 (5 bases each). The CDR3 runs 18 residues. V lost 2 bases to trimming and J lost 6 bases, with 22 bases between them. The V gene's germline CDR1 is LGHNT and CDR2 FRNRAP. CDR3 DNA sequence: TGTGCTAGTGGTTTGTATTATCTAAACTTCCGGGACGCCGGGGAGCTGTTTTTT. Amino acid sequence: CASGLYYLNFRDAGELFF. Based on the CDR3 plus reference TRBV12-5 and TRBJ2-2, the full variable domain is DARVTQTPRHKVTEMGQEVTMRCQPILGHNTVFWYRQTMMQGLELLAYFRNRAPLDDSGMPKDRFSAEMPDATLATLKIQPSEPRDSAVYFCASGLYYLNFRDAGELFFGEGSRLTVL.

V and J are TRBV10-3 and TRBJ2-1; TRBD2 is a possible D gene (5 bases). The CDR3 is made up of 11 amino acids. Germline V gene data show CDR1 as ENHRY and CDR2 as SYGVKD. With 7 bases removed from V and 7 bases from J, the gap between germline ends came to 8 bases. The CDR3 protein is CAINSANEQFF. The CDR3 coding sequence is TGTGCCATCAATAGCGCGAATGAGCAGTTCTTC.

This clonotype was seen ten or more times. The J gene is TRBJ2-7, the V gene TRBV7-2; the match to TRBD1 covers 8 bases. The junction had 8 bases not matched to a gene; V was cut back by 4 bases and J by 6 bases. Germline V gene data show CDR1 as SGHTA and CDR2 as FQGNSA. The CDR3 runs to 14 residues. As DNA, the CDR3 is TGTGCCAGCAGCTCCCCCGGACAGGGAGGCGAGCAGTACTTC. Its translation: CASSSPGQGGEQYF.

There are a few counts of this clonotype. This chain links TRBV7-6 with TRBJ2-1; tentative D call: TRBD2 (5 bases). This CDR3 has 15 residues. Between the trimmed V and J ends, which lost 5 bases and 9 bases, there was a span of 20 bases. Germline CDR1 is SGHVS and CDR2 is FNYEAQ. Here the CDR3 DNA reads TGTGCCAGCAGCCCAATGGGAGTGGTGTTAAGTGAGCAGTTCTTC. Amino acid sequence: CASSPMGVVLSEQFF.

The genes are TRBV7-9 and TRBJ1-1, with a tentative D call TRBD1 (5 bases). CDR1 is SEHNR, CDR2 FQNEAQ, per germline (reference sequence). V was clipped by 5 bases and J by 7 bases, with 20 bases between them. The CDR3 runs to 15 residues. For the CDR3, the DNA is TGTGCCAGCAGCCCCCCCCTAGGGACCCAAAATGAAGCTTTCTTT. Encoded protein: CASSPPLGTQNEAFF.

This chain connects TRBV4-3 to TRBJ2-2, with 8 positions matching TRBD1. CDR1 is LGHNA, CDR2 YSLEER, per germline. CDR3 size: 17 residues. V trimming: 4 bases; J trimming: 4 bases; junction bases outside the gene matches: 11. The CDR3 DNA follows: TGCGCCAGCAGCCTAGATTCGGGACAGGCGAGCACCGGGGAGCTGTTTTTT. Translated, it gives CASSLDSGQASTGELFF.

This clonotype was counted a few times. The chain has TRBV27 and TRBJ1-2; 11 bases map to TRBD1. Germline V gene sequence: CDR1 MNHEY, CDR2 SMNVEV (reference sequence). The CDR3 is 16 amino acids. The trim removed 5 bases at V and 4 bases at J, leaving 9 bases unmatched. CDR3 bases: TGTGCCAGCAGTCCCTGGACAGGGGGCGAGGGCTATGGCTACACCTTC. Translated, it gives CASSPWTGGEGYGYTF.

This clonotype has just a few counts. V gene TRBV11-2 combines with J gene TRBJ2-7; D possibly corresponds to TRBD1 (5 bases). The germline gives CDR1 SGHAT, CDR2 FQNNGV. V was cut by 3 bases and J by 4 bases, with 10 bases left in between. CDR3 length: 13 residues. This CDR3 reads CASSLMRQYEQYF. CDR3 DNA: TGTGCCAGCAGCTTGATGCGACAGTACGAGCAGTACTTC.